The clone carrying this T cell receptor (beta chain) came up many times. The antigen remains undetermined. This sample was included in a study of T cells in Graves' hyperthyroidism and ophthalmopathy. Study-wide findings and caveats: Ophthalmopathy cases were set apart from stable hyperthyroidism by a 13 V-J model.

Per the germline V gene, CDR1 is DFQATT and CDR2 is SNEGSKA (reference sequence). Deletions cut 6 bases from V and 0 bases from J, with 12 bases between. The CDR3 length is 14 residues. The PBMCs were sourced from fresh peripheral blood (less than 11 ml). Amplified TCR beta CDR3 regions derived from RNA transcripts. Using the HTBI primer set, a first-round RT-PCR was run on the TCR CDR3. A single record per CDR3 protein comes from TCRdb applying MiXCR to the multiplex PCR reads. The sample yields fewer than 550,000 distinct CDR3 sequences, around a quarter seen once. The clonotype originates from a woman aged 30 to 39 with Graves' ophthalmopathy. The chain carries TRBV20-1 and TRBJ1-3; D is possibly TRBD1 (6 bases). The material sequenced was blood. The DNA of the CDR3 is TGCAGTGCCGTAAGGGGGGCCTCTGGAAACACCATATATTTT. This sequence encodes CSAVRGASGNTIYF.